This T cell receptor (beta chain) was obtained from a study of blood T cell repertoires in COVID-19. At the level of the study: There were acute and convalescent COVID-19 samples, and they came from the United States, Italy and Spain.

CDR1 is SGHDT and CDR2 is YYEEEE in the germline V gene. The V end was cut by 0 bases, the J end by 0 bases, with 15 bases between. The CDR3 runs to 17 residues. This table comes from immunoSEQ multiplex PCR, and its TCRdb copy is limited to in-frame clones, with some not included. The table lists tens of thousands of clones, around 90% of them singletons, with about 5% in the top ten. This receptor was identified in a human donor in a cohort sampled during active COVID-19. The sequenced sample was peripheral blood. The rearrangement uses TRBV5-6 and TRBJ1-1, with unresolved D. For the CDR3, the DNA is TGTGCCAGCAGCTTGGCTCCCTTGAGAGGCATGAACACTGAAGCTTTCTTT. Its translation: CASSLAPLRGMNTEAFF.